This TCR beta chain is from a study of response to subunit inactivated influenza vaccine. Study-wide results and limits: Each seasonal flu vaccination may recruit only limited new T cells, authors suggested.

TCRdb re-analysed the RT-PCR reads in MiXCR, keeping a single row per CDR3 protein. Of 150,000 to 200,000 distinct CDR3 sequences in the sample, about a tenth were seen once. This clonotype was observed many times. What it binds is unknown. V lost 3 bases, J lost 9 bases, and 15 bases lay in between. This CDR3 region has 15 residues. Germline V gene data show CDR1 as LNHDA and CDR2 as SQIVND (reference sequence). The sequences come from non-naive T cells sorted from PBMCs, collected on the day of vaccination. The TCR originated in a man in his fifties who received an inactivated influenza vaccine. This chain connects TRBV19 to TRBJ2-6; D is ambiguous. DNA for the CDR3: TGTGCCAGTAGTATCAGGTGGCGGCTCAACAACGTCCTGACTTTC. Protein sequence: CASSIRWRLNNVLTF. The full variable domain, its missing parts supplied by reference TRBV19 and TRBJ2-6, is DGGITQSPKYLFRKEGQNVTLSCEQNLNHDAMYWYRQDPGQGLRLIYYSQIVNDFQKGDIAEGYSVSREKKESFPLTVTSAQKNPTAFYLCASSIRWRLNNVLTFGAGSRLTVL.